The 22 T cell receptor beta chains in this list originate from one sample, sequenced in a study of patients and donors after allogeneic stem cell transplantation. TCRdb passed the RT-PCR reads through MiXCR, listing each CDR3 protein once. The table has roughly 940,000 distinct CDR3 sequences, roughly 17% seen once; the top ten hold 6%. Sequencing was performed on blood, either unsorted or a sorted T cell fraction (not recorded which). These receptors originate from a human donor who was either an allogeneic HSCT recipient or a stem cell or donor lymphocyte infusion donor (not recorded which). It is not recorded whose cells these are; they may come from a transplant donor.

This sequence joins TRBV20-1 and TRBJ2-3; D unclear. The germline V gene has CDR1 DFQATT and CDR2 SNEGSKA (reference sequence). The CDR3 spans 14 residues. V lost 6 bases to trimming and J lost 3 bases, with 16 bases between them. This CDR3 is CSARAGFGTDTQYF. The CDR3 nucleotides are TGCAGTGCCCGAGCCGGGTTTGGGACAGATACGCAGTATTTT.

The rearrangement uses TRBV30 and TRBJ2-3; 11 nucleotides match TRBD2. This CDR3 contains 12 residues. Trimming took 1 base from V and 9 from J; bases not matched to a gene: 0. Looked up from germline, CDR1 is GTSNPN and CDR2 is SVGIG (reference sequence). The CDR3 loop is CAWSASGGTQYF. In DNA form, the CDR3 reads TGTGCCTGGAGTGCTAGCGGGGGGACGCAGTATTTT. The full variable domain, with the rest looked up from reference TRBV30 and TRBJ2-3, is SQTIHQWPATLVQPVGSPLSLECTVEGTSNPNLYWYRQAAGRGLQLLFYSVGIGQISSEVPQNLSASRPQDRQFILSSKKLLLSDSGFYLCAWSASGGTQYFGPGTRLTVL.

In its sample, this clonotype was seen a few times. The J gene is TRBJ2-7, the V gene TRBV3-1, with D possibly being TRBD2 (6 bases). Germline V gene sequence: CDR1 LGHDT, CDR2 YNNKEL (reference sequence). V was shortened by 4 bases and J by 3 bases, with 13 bases between the two germline ends. This CDR3 has 14 residues. CDR3 residues: CASSPGGVVYEQYF. CDR3 nucleotides: TGTGCCAGCAGCCCCGGCGGGGTGGTCTACGAGCAGTACTTC.

The V call is TRBV7-6, the J call TRBJ2-1; 7 bases map to TRBD2. The CDR3 extends over 13 amino acids. The germline V gene encodes CDR1 SGHVS and CDR2 FNYEAQ. Unmatched junction bases numbered 7, after V lost 5 bases and J lost 9 bases. CDR3 in DNA: TGTGCCAGCAGCCGGGCGGGGGTTGGTGAGCAGTTCTTC. Translating gives CASSRAGVGEQFF. Variable domain in full (rest from reference TRBV7-6 and TRBJ2-1): GAGVSQSPRYKVTKRGQDVALRCDPISGHVSLYWYRQALGQGPEFLTYFNYEAQQDKSGLPNDRFSAERPEGSISTLTIQRTEQRDSAMYRCASSRAGVGEQFFGPGTRLTVL.

This rearrangement joins TRBV12-3 or TRBV12-4 to TRBJ2-6, with D possibly TRBD2 on 6 matching bases. The CDR3 is 15 amino acids. Trimming cost V 5 bases and J 2 bases, with 10 bases left between them. This chain's CDR3 is CASSPPGAGANVLTF. DNA for the CDR3: TGTGCCAGCAGTCCCCCGGGGGCTGGGGCCAACGTCCTGACTTTC.

The chain joins TRBV20-1 to TRBJ1-2, with TRBD1 identical over 9 bases. The CDR3 extends over 13 amino acids. CDR1 is DFQATT and CDR2 is SNEGSKA in the germline V gene (reference sequence). J was trimmed by 5 bases and V by 5 bases; bases with no gene match: 6. CDR3 DNA sequence: TGCAGTGCTCCAAGGGACAGGGAATATGGCTACACCTTC. It yields the protein CSAPRDREYGYTF.

The J gene is TRBJ2-1, the V gene TRBV19, with 11 bases fitting TRBD1. J was trimmed by 4 bases and V by 7 bases; bases with no gene match: 9. The CDR3 length is 16 residues. Germline loops: CDR1 LNHDA, CDR2 SQIVND (reference sequence). As DNA, the CDR3 is TGTGCCAGTACCCCCCGGGGGACAGGGGGATACAATGAGCAGTTCTTC. As protein: CASTPRGTGGYNEQFF.

The J gene is TRBJ2-5, the V gene TRBV9; weak D call: TRBD2 (7 bases). Germline V gene data show CDR1 as SGDLS and CDR2 as YYNGEE. The V end lost 0 bases, the J end lost 5 bases, and 17 bases lay between the germline ends. The CDR3 loop spans 16 amino acids. This chain's CDR3 is CASSVGTGRVVETQYF. In DNA, the CDR3 is TGTGCCAGCAGCGTAGGTACAGGGAGGGTCGTCGAGACCCAGTACTTC. The whole variable domain, filled in from reference TRBV9 and TRBJ2-5, reads DSGVTQTPKHLITATGQRVTLRCSPRSGDLSVYWYQQSLDQGLQFLIQYYNGEERAKGNILERFSAQQFPDLHSELNLSSLELGDSALYFCASSVGTGRVVETQYFGPGTRLLVL.

This clonotype has more than one count but fewer than ten. A much larger clonotype is one base distant, so this may be a read error. The rearrangement links TRBV4-3 to TRBJ1-5; D is unclear. V lost 0 bases, J lost 6 bases, and 6 bases lay in between. Germline loops: CDR1 LGHNA, CDR2 YSLEER. The CDR3 spans 13 residues. The CDR3 loop reads CASSQDWGQPQHF. The CDR3 nucleotides read TGCGCCAGCAGCCAAGATTGGGGTCAGCCCCAGCATTTT.

Worth noting for this clonotype: Because the CDR3 is missing its conserved closing phenylalanine or tryptophan, this is likely a read error. The chain carries TRBV9 and TRBJ2-1, with 8 positions matching TRBD2. Germline V lookup: CDR1 SGDLS, CDR2 YYNGEE. J lost 7 bases, V lost 4 bases, and 13 bases had no gene match. This CDR3 contains 16 residues. The CDR3 coding sequence is TGTGCCAGCAGCCCCCGGGGGGGGGCGGTTAGGAATGAGCAGTTCCTC. This gives the protein CASSPRGGAVRNEQFL.

This clonotype was seen a single time. The V call is TRBV7-8, the J call TRBJ1-5; D is unclear. The CDR3 runs to 14 residues. Looked up from germline, CDR1 is SGHVS and CDR2 is FQNEAQ. Trimming shortened V by 5 bases and J by 2 bases, and 10 bases separated the two germline ends. For the CDR3, the DNA is TGTGCCAGCAGCACCCGACGGTGCAATCAGCCCCAGCATTTT. Translation: CASSTRRCNQPQHF.

This clonotype turned up a few times. This chain connects TRBV12-3 or TRBV12-4 to TRBJ1-2, with D possibly matching TRBD1 (6 bases). CDR3 size: 13 residues. The V end was cut by 5 bases, the J end by 7 bases, with 14 bases between. The CDR3, as DNA: TGTGCCAGCAGTGAACAGGGACTAGGTGGCTACACCTTC. Its protein product is CASSEQGLGGYTF.

This clonotype was seen more than once but under ten times. The chain recombines TRBV10-3 with TRBJ2-4; D might be TRBD2 (6 bases). The V and J ends lost 2 bases and 0 bases respectively, with 8 bases between them. Germline V lookup: CDR1 ENHRY, CDR2 SYGVKD. The CDR3 spans 15 residues. CDR3 bases: TGTGCCATCAGTGAGGGAGGGACAGCCAAAAACATTCAGTACTTC. As protein: CAISEGGTAKNIQYF.

This sequence joins TRBV29-1 and TRBJ2-3, with 9 bases matching TRBD1. CDR1 and CDR2 from the germline V gene are SQVTM and ANQGSEA. This CDR3 has 13 amino acids. The V segment lost 7 bases and the J segment 1 base; nucleotides outside the gene matches: 3. CDR3 protein: CSGRDRGTDTQYF. CDR3 bases: TGCAGCGGGAGGGACAGGGGCACAGATACGCAGTATTTT.

This clonotype has a single count. The chain recombines TRBV27 with TRBJ2-7; a possible D gene is TRBD1 (5 bases). Trimming took 8 bases from V and 2 from J, leaving 7 bases between them. The CDR3 has 11 residues. CDR1 MNHEY and CDR2 SMNVEV come from the germline V gene (reference sequence). DNA for the CDR3: TGTGCCAGCGGACATACCTACGAGCAGTACTTC. It translates to CASGHTYEQYF.

This clonotype was seen a handful of times. V and J are TRBV18 and TRBJ1-4; no definite D call. The germline V gene encodes CDR1 KGHSH and CDR2 LQKENI. The CDR3 contains 16 residues. Trimming removed 3 bases from V and 5 bases from J, with 16 bases in between. DNA for the CDR3: TGTGCCAGCTCACCGTGGTTCCGAGGAGGAAATGAAAAACTGTTTTTT. Its translation: CASSPWFRGGNEKLFF.

This clonotype occurred a few times. The rearrangement links TRBV7-9 to TRBJ2-2; 8 nucleotides agree with TRBD2. From germline, CDR1 is SEHNR and CDR2 FQNEAQ (reference sequence). Trimming cost V 5 bases and J 6 bases; bases outside gene matches: 14. The CDR3 runs to 17 residues. DNA of the CDR3: TGTGCCAGCAGCCGACTCACGGGAGGGGGTCGTCCCGGGGAGCTGTTTTTT. It translates to CASSRLTGGGRPGELFF. Using reference TRBV7-9 and TRBJ2-2 for the parts outside the CDR3, the full variable domain is DTGVSQNPRHKITKRGQNVTFRCDPISEHNRLYWYRQTLGQGPEFLTYFQNEAQLEKSRLLSDRFSAERPKGSFSTLEIQRTEQGDSAMYLCASSRLTGGGRPGELFFGEGSRLTVL.

A single count supports this clonotype. The chain carries TRBV5-1 and TRBJ2-3, with 7 bases fitting TRBD1. CDR3 length equals 15 residues. V shed 2 bases, J shed 3 bases, and the junction held 6 bases outside the gene matches. Germline-derived CDR1 and CDR2 are SGHRS and YFSETQ. CDR3 nucleotide sequence: TGCGCCAGCAGCTTATATACAGGGGATACAGATACGCAGTATTTT. Translation gives CASSLYTGDTDTQYF.

The chain recombines TRBV27 with TRBJ2-3; D uncertain. V was cut by 6 bases and J by 6 bases, with 7 bases left in between. Germline values: CDR1 MNHEY, CDR2 SMNVEV (reference sequence). The CDR3 has 11 residues. CDR3 in DNA: TGTGCCAGCAGACTTCACGATACGCAGTATTTT. It yields the protein CASRLHDTQYF.

The chain recombines TRBV6-2 or TRBV6-3 with TRBJ2-3; 7 bases match TRBD1. Germline values: CDR1 MNHEY, CDR2 SVGEGT. The trim removed 7 bases at V and 0 bases at J, leaving 10 bases unmatched. The CDR3 runs 16 residues. DNA of the CDR3: TGTGCCAGCAAAAAGACAGGGCCGTCAAGCACAGATACGCAGTATTTT. It specifies CASKKTGPSSTDTQYF.

The gene calls are TRBV11-2 and TRBJ2-1; no clear D. CDR1 is SGHAT, CDR2 FQNNGV, per germline. The CDR3 length is 18 residues. Trimming took off 5 bases at V and 5 bases at J, with 25 bases between the two ends. CDR3 region: CASSNQEPLASLNNEQFF. The CDR3 nucleotides are TGTGCCAGCAGCAATCAAGAACCGCTGGCTTCTCTCAACAATGAGCAGTTCTTC.

This clonotype came up once. The rearrangement joins TRBV5-1 to TRBJ2-7; 9 nucleotides align to TRBD1. This CDR3 region has 17 residues. Germline V gene sequence: CDR1 SGHRS, CDR2 YFSETQ. V lost 0 bases to trimming and J lost 2 bases; unmatched junction nucleotides: 9. The CDR3 region has the DNA TGCGCCAGCAGCTTGGCCGGGCCGGGACAGGGACCCTACGAGCAGTACTTC. Its protein product is CASSLAGPGQGPYEQYF.